The T cell receptor (beta chain) under discussion was sequenced for a study of cytotoxic CD8 clonotypes in ibrutinib-treated CLL. There are 15 residues in the CDR3. Germline lookup yields CDR1 MNHEY and CDR2 SVGAGI. Trimming cost V 5 bases and J 7 bases, with 20 bases left between them. The protocol was immunoSEQ multiplex PCR, while the TCRdb copy is restricted to in-frame clones and leaves out a portion. The sample shows approximately 170,000 clones, nearly 90% of them seen only once. This sequence originates from a human donor with chronic lymphocytic leukemia. The source material was PBMCs, sampled at disease progression, from a patient treated with ibrutinib. The chain employs TRBV6-5 and TRBJ1-2; D gene ambiguous. CDR3 sequence: CASSRTDLTRSGYTF. CDR3 sequence (DNA): TGTGCCAGCAGTCGAACCGACTTGACAAGGAGTGGCTACACCTTC.